This T cell receptor beta chain was identified in a study of metastatic and nonmetastatic thyroid tumors. None of the patients had undergone any treatment ahead of thyroid surgery. General study findings and limits: Reported TCR beta diversity, measured in blood and tumor, was significantly higher for malignant thyroid tumors than for benign nodules.

This clone is a singleton in its sample. Its antigen is not known. After removal of 2 bases from V and 3 bases from J, the junction contained 4 bases not matched to a gene. Germline V gene data show CDR1 as DFQATT and CDR2 as SNEGSKA (reference sequence). This CDR3 is 14 amino acids long. TCRdb reprocessed the PCR reads via MiXCR. The sample consists of tens of thousands of clones, about 30% of them appearing once. This receptor was taken from a female donor with papillary thyroid cancer or a benign thyroid nodule (not recorded which). Some clones in this sample may be carry-over from other donors' samples. The chain employs TRBV20-1 and TRBJ1-2; 9 bases are shared with TRBD1. Sequencing used blood. CDR3 bases: TGCAGTGCTAGATGGACAGGGGCGGACTATGGCTACACCTTC. It codes for CSARWTGADYGYTF.